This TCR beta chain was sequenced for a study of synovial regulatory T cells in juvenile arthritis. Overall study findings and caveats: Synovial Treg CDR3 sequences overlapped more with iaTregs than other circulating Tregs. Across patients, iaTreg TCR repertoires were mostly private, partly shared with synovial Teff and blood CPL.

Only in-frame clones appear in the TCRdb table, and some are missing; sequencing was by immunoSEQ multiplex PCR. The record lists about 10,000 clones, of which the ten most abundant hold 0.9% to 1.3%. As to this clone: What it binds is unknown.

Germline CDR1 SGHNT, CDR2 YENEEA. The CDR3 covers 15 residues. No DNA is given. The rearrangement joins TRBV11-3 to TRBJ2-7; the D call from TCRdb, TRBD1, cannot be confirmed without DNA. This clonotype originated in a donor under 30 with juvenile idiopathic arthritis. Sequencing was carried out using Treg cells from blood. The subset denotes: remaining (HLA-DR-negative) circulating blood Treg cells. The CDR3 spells CASSLGGQGFYEQYF. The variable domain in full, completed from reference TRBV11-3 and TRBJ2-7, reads EAGVVQSPRYKIIEKKQPVAFWCNPISGHNTLYWYLQNLGQGPELLIRYENEEAVDDSQLPKDRFSAERLKGVDSTLKIQPAELGDSAVYLCASSLGGQGFYEQYFGPGTRLTVT.